This T cell receptor (beta chain) was sequenced during a study of blood T cell repertoires in COVID-19. Losses at the gene ends were 4 bases for V and 3 bases for J; bases not matched to a gene: 6. Per the germline V gene, CDR1 is SGHAT and CDR2 is FQNNGV. The CDR3 consists of 15 residues. Adults between roughly 18 and 90 years of age took part from 20 to 25 US areas. Profiled with immunoSEQ multiplex PCR; TCRdb holds only in-frame clones, not every one. The sample lists around 220,000 clones, about 93% seen once, with 1.5% to 2% in the top ten. V usage is TRBV11-2 and J usage is TRBJ1-1, with 9 bases lining up with TRBD1. Specimen: PBMCs or T cells enriched from blood (not recorded which). This TCR derives from a woman under 30 who had recovered from COVID-19. The CDR3 is CASSSGQGGDTEAFF. CDR3 sequence (DNA): TGTGCCAGCAGCTCGGGACAGGGTGGGGACACTGAAGCTTTCTTT. The entire variable domain, with the rest obtained from reference TRBV11-2 and TRBJ1-1, is as follows: EAGVAQSPRYKIIEKRQSVAFWCNPISGHATLYWYQQILGQGPKLLIQFQNNGVVDDSQLPKDRFSAERLKGVDSTLKIQPAKLEDSAVYLCASSSGQGGDTEAFFGQGTRLTVV.